Listed here are 3 T cell receptor beta chains from one sample, sequenced in a study of vaccination effects on CD4 cells after COVID-19. Following culture for 9 to 11 days, CD4+ T cells were isolated. The person acquired a PCR-confirmed SARS-CoV-2 infection between March and December 2020. Each participant received a vaccine that was either BNT162b2 or mRNA-1273, given as two doses. The method was immunoSEQ multiplex PCR; TCRdb's version includes in-frame clones alone and lacks a portion of them. The data hold some 50,000 clones, with about 70% observed a single time. The antigens of these receptors remain unknown. This sample comprised CD4+ T cells from PBMCs cultured without peptide, obtained after COVID-19 vaccination. The receptors originated from a human donor who had a prior SARS-CoV-2 infection.

In its sample, this clone was seen a few times. This chain joins TRBV7-9 and TRBJ1-2; D call uncertain. The germline gives CDR1 SEHNR, CDR2 FQNEAQ (reference sequence). Trimming cost V 4 bases and J 4 bases, with 13 bases left between them. This CDR3 spans 14 amino acids. Here the CDR3 DNA reads TGTGCCAGCAGCTCTGTCCGCGCTGGCTATGGCTACACCTTC. It is translated as CASSSVRAGYGYTF.

This rearrangement joins TRBV5-1 to TRBJ2-7; D is ambiguous. Germline CDR1 and CDR2: SGHRS and YFSETQ. V was pared by 4 bases and J by 3 bases, with 11 bases between. The CDR3 has 13 amino acids. The CDR3 bases are TGCGCCAGCAGCGCGGACGTTTACTACGAGCAGTACTTC. This gives the protein CASSADVYYEQYF.

The chain combines TRBV9 with TRBJ2-3; D is uncertain. Germline CDR1 reads SGDLS; CDR2 reads YYNGEE. The CDR3 covers 14 residues. Trimming left V 2 bases short and J 4 bases short, with 11 bases between. CDR3: CASSVHSPPDTQYF. The DNA of the CDR3 is TGTGCCAGCAGCGTCCATTCCCCCCCAGATACGCAGTATTTT.